Given below is one TCR beta chain in context. This clonotype was found many times. It lacks a known antigen. There are no base qualities to consult, and no much larger clone falls within one base. These data come from a study of T cells in Graves' hyperthyroidism and ophthalmopathy (dated by TCRdb to 2018 to 2020). Background for the entire study: Peripheral blood samples were taken at the time of initial diagnosis, prior to any treatment. In about six Graves' hyperthyroidism patients, the study also compared T-cell repertoires from thyroid tissue with T-cell repertoires from blood. After blood sampling, hyperthyroidism patients were treated with methimazole at a starting dose of 30 mg daily, and ophthalmopathy patients were treated with high-dose intravenous methylprednisolone. A discovery cohort of about a hundred patients, 43 with Graves' ophthalmopathy and about 60 with stable Graves' hyperthyroidism, was used to find distinguishing TCR V-J signatures. The 85 to 100 discovery patients were divided at random into training and test sets in a 7:3 ratio. The paper reports TCR Vbeta CDR3 sequencing of approximately 140 peripheral blood samples: under 45 ophthalmopathy, under 80 hyperthyroidism and 17 progressor patients. Prospective prediction of ophthalmopathy was tested in an independent validation cohort of some 20 hyperthyroidism patients and 17 patients who later progressed to ophthalmopathy. General conclusions and limits of the study: Ophthalmopathy was separated from stable hyperthyroidism by a 13 V-J signature model, with around 90% sensitivity and just over 81% specificity obtained in cross-validation and 80%/75% obtained in testing. Blood samples also contained most of the expanded thyroid clonotypes (frequency above 0.001), which suggests that blood repertoires may reflect thyroid immune responses. In validation, progression to ophthalmopathy was predicted by the model with roughly 69% sensitivity and 72.22% specificity, a median of about 6.8 months before onset. No statistical method was used to fix the sample size in advance, and group allocation was not hidden from the investigators.

The CDR3 sequence holds 15 residues, the cysteine and phenylalanine included. Only the CDR3 portion is preserved as DNA: 45 bases, with reading frame beginning at the first base. Taken from the germline V gene (reference sequence), the CDR1 and CDR2 loops are DFQATT and SNEGSKA. For this chain, trimming is 3 bases at the V end and 7 bases at the J end, and the number of junction bases without a gene match is 13. Amplification of TCR beta CDR3 regions was carried out from RNA transcripts. A first-round RT-PCR of the TCR CDR3 used the HTBI primer set with the Qiagen OneStep RT-PCR kit. The libraries were constructed in a second round of multiplex PCR and then size-selected and purified. Libraries were sequenced paired-end with 100 bp reads on an Illumina HiSeq2000. The paper's processing steps were these. SOAPnuke was used to process the raw data, removing reads that contained adapters or uncalled bases, had a mean Phred below 15, or lacked an exact match to the constant primer or identifier. COPE v1.2.5 was used to merge high-quality paired reads, and clonotypes were defined as unique nucleotide sequences. MiTCR v1.1 was used to align clonotypes to the IMGT TRBV, TRBD and TRBJ reference segments. Analysis was restricted to V-J combinations with a frequency above 0.0001, which covered roughly 99% of repertoires. A TCS score was defined as the ratio between F50 (clonal expansion) and ExV (chaos), using BLOSUM62-based TCRdist between CDR3 peptides within each V-J. Welch's t-statistics and random forest reduced roughly 540 V-J features to some 14, which were used in a naive Bayes classifier (R e1071). Through fastp at Q25 and MiXCR, TCRdb rebuilt clones from the public reads, retaining in-frame beta chains. Identical CDR3 proteins give one entry, which carries the most common genes and DNA. TCRdb, not the authors, supplied the V and J calls. This sample lists 600,000 or so distinct CDR3 sequences; 12% to 15% were detected once. The top ten clonotypes cover roughly 6.9% of the sample.

Ophthalmopathy patients had moderately to severely active disease, Clinical Activity Score of at least 3, NOSPECS grade of at least 4, and duration under 3 months. The study excluded patients with uncontrolled infections, other autoimmune diseases, pregnancy or lactation. Diagnoses were based on clinical symptoms, serum thyroxine and TRAb, thyroid ultrasound and orbital computed tomography. PBMCs were isolated from more than 8 ml of fresh peripheral blood by Ficoll-Paque density gradient centrifugation. Trizol reagent was used to extract total RNA, and RNA quality was then checked on an Agilent 2100 Bioanalyzer.

The rearrangement joined TRBV20-1 to TRBJ2-7; 9 junctional bases match TRBD2. The origin of this receptor is a woman younger than 30 with Graves' ophthalmopathy. Sequenced input: blood. The CDR3 reads as follows: CSARGAGGPTGEQYF. The base sequence is TGCAGTGCTAGGGGTGCGGGAGGGCCAACTGGAGAGCAGTACTTC.